This T cell receptor (beta chain) is drawn from a study of blood T cell repertoires in COVID-19. This clone appeared a single time. The CDR3 extends over 16 amino acids. V lost 4 bases to trimming and J lost 1 base; unmatched junction nucleotides: 7. Germline lookup yields CDR1 SGHRS and CDR2 YFSETQ. TCRdb's table, derived via immunoSEQ multiplex PCR, lists solely in-frame clones and lacks some. The sample has about 15,000 clones; around 70% are singletons. The sequence was obtained from a man between 60 and 75 years old with acute or convalescent COVID-19. The sequencing input was peripheral blood. This sequence joins TRBV5-1 and TRBJ2-2, with 7 positions matching TRBD2. CDR3 loop: CASSPSGGRNTGELFF. CDR3 bases: TGCGCCAGCAGCCCTTCTGGCGGGAGGAACACCGGGGAGCTGTTTTTT. Full variable domain (rest looked up from reference TRBV5-1 and TRBJ2-2): KAGVTQTPRYLIKTRGQQVTLSCSPISGHRSVSWYQQTPGQGLQFLFEYFSETQRNKGNFPGRFSGRQFSNSRSEMNVSTLELGDSALYLCASSPSGGRNTGELFFGEGSRLTVL.